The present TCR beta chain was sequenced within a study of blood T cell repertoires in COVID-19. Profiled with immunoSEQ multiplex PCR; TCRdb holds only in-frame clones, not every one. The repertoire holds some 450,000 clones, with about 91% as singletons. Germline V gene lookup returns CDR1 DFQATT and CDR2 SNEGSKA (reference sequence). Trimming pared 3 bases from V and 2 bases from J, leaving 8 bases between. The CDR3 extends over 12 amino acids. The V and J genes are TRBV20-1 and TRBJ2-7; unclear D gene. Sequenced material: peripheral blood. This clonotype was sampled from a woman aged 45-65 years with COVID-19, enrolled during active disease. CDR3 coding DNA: TGCAGTGCTAGTATCCGGGCCTACGAGCAGTACTTC. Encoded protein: CSASIRAYEQYF.